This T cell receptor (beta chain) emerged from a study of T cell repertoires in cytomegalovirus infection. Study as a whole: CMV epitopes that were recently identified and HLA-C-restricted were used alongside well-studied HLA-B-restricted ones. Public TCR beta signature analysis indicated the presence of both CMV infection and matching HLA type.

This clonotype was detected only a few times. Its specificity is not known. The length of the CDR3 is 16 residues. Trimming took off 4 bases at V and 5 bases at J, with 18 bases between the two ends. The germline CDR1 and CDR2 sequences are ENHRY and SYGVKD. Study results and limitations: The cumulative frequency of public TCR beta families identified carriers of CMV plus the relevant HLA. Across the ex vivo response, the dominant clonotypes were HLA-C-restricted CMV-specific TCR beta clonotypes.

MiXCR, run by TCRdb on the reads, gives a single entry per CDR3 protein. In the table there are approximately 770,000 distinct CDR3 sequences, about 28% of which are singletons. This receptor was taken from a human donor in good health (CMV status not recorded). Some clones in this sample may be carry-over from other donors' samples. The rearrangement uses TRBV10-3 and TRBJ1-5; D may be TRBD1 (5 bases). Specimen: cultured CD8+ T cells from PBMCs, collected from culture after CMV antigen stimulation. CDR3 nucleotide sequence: TGTGCCATCAGTGGGAGGGGAGGAAAGGAATATCAGCCCCAGCATTTT. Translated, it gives CAISGRGGKEYQPQHF.